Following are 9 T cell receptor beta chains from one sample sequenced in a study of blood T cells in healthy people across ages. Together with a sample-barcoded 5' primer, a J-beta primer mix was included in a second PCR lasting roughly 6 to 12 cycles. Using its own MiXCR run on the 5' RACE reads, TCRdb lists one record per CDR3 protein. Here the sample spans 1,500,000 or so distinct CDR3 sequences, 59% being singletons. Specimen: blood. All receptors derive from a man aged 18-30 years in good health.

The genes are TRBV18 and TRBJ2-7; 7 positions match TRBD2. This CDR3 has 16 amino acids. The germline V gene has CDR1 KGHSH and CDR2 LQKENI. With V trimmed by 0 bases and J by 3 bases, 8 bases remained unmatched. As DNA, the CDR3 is TGTGCCAGCTCACCACCCGACCGGGAGGCCTTCTACGAGCAGTACTTC. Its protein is CASSPPDREAFYEQYF.

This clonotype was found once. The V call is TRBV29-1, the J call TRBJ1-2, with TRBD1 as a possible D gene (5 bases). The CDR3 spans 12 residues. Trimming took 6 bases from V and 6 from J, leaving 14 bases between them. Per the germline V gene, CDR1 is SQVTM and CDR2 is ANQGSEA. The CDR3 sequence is CSVGPSGDGYTF. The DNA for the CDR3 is TGCAGCGTCGGCCCCTCGGGGGATGGCTACACCTTC.

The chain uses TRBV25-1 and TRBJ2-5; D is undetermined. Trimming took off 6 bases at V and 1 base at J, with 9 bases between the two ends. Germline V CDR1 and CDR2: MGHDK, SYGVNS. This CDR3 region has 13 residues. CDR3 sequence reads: CASRTNFQETQYF. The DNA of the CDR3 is TGTGCCAGCAGGACAAACTTCCAAGAGACCCAGTACTTC.

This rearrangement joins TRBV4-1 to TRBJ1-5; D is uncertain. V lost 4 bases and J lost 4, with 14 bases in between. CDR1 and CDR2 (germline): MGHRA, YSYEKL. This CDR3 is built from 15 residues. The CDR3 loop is CASSPPGVGNQPQHF. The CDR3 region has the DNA TGCGCCAGCAGCCCGCCCGGGGTTGGAAATCAGCCCCAGCATTTT.

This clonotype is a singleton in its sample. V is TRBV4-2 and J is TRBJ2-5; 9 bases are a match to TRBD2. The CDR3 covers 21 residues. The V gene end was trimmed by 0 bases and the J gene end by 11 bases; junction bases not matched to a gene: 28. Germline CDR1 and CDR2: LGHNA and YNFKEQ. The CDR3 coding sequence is TGTGCCAGCAGCCAAGATAGGAAGGCGGGAGGGCCGGGCCCTGTAGCCAATGAGCAGTACTTC. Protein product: CASSQDRKAGGPGPVANEQYF.

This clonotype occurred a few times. The CDR3 DNA reads TGCAGCGTTGAAACAGGGGGCCCCCCTGGCTACACCTTC. It yields the protein CSVETGGPPGYTF. The rearrangement uses TRBV29-1 and TRBJ1-2, with TRBD1 identical over 9 bases. Per the germline V gene, CDR1 is SQVTM and CDR2 is ANQGSEA. After removal of 2 bases from V and 7 bases from J, the junction contained 5 bases not matched to a gene. There are 13 residues in the CDR3.

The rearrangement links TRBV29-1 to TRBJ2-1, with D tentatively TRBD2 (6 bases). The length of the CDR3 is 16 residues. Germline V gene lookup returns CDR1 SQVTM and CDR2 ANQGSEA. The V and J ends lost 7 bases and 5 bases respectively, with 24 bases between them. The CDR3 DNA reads TGCAGCGCCTTCGGTCTGCTAGCGAGAGGTCACAATGAGCAGTTCTTC. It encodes CSAFGLLARGHNEQFF.

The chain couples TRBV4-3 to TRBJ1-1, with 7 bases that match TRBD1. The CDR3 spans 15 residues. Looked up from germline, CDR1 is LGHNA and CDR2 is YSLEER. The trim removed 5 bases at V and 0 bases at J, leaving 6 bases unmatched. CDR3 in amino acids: CASSFLTGLNTEAFF. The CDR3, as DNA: TGCGCCAGCAGCTTTCTGACAGGGCTGAACACTGAAGCTTTCTTT.

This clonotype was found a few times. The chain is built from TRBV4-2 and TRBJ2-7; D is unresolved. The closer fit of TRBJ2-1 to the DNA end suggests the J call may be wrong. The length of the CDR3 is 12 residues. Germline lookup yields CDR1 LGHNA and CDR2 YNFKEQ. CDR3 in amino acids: CASSQEGREQFF. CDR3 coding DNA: TGTGCCAGCAGCCAAGAAGGTAGGGAGCAGTTCTTC.